The 9 T cell receptor beta chains presented below share a single source sample, sequenced in a study of somatic mutations in cytotoxic T cells in rheumatoid arthritis. Produced via immunoSEQ multiplex PCR; TCRdb's table is partial and in-frame only. Of approximately 11,000 clones in the sample, around four fifths were seen once. The material sequenced was CD8+ T cells sorted from blood. The receptors originated from a woman aged 55 to 70 with rheumatoid arthritis.

V gene TRBV27 combines with J gene TRBJ1-5; TRBD1 matches 9 bases. The CDR3 spans 14 residues. From germline, CDR1 is MNHEY and CDR2 SMNVEV (reference sequence). The V and J ends lost 6 bases and 8 bases, in that order; junction bases with no gene match: 8. The CDR3 DNA follows: TGTGCCAGCAGAATAAATAGGGACAGGGAGCCCCAGCATTTT. This sequence encodes CASRINRDREPQHF.

V and J are TRBV27 and TRBJ1-5, with unresolved D. CDR3 length: 15 amino acids. The V end lost 2 bases, the J end lost 0 bases, and 8 bases lay between the germline ends. Germline V gene lookup returns CDR1 MNHEY and CDR2 SMNVEV (reference sequence). The CDR3 sequence is CASSLRGYSNQPQHF. The CDR3 nucleotides read TGTGCCAGCAGTTTAAGAGGATATAGCAATCAGCCCCAGCATTTT.

J is TRBJ2-1 and V is TRBV5-1; TRBD1 is a possible D gene (5 bases). Germline V gives CDR1 SGHRS, CDR2 YFSETQ. V lost 2 bases and J lost 6, with 15 bases in between. This CDR3 is 15 amino acids long. This CDR3 is CASSFGQGMANEQFF. In DNA form, the CDR3 reads TGCGCCAGCAGCTTTGGGCAGGGTATGGCCAATGAGCAGTTCTTC. Drawing the rest from reference TRBV5-1 and TRBJ2-1, the complete variable domain is KAGVTQTPRYLIKTRGQQVTLSCSPISGHRSVSWYQQTPGQGLQFLFEYFSETQRNKGNFPGRFSGRQFSNSRSEMNVSTLELGDSALYLCASSFGQGMANEQFFGPGTRLTVL.

V is TRBV4-1 and J is TRBJ2-1; D is unclear. Germline V gene sequence: CDR1 MGHRA, CDR2 YSYEKL. The CDR3 runs 12 residues. The germline V and J ends were trimmed by 5 bases and 8 bases, with 10 bases remaining between them. CDR3 in amino acids: CASSFRSDEQFF. In DNA, the CDR3 is TGCGCCAGCAGCTTTCGGAGTGATGAGCAGTTCTTC.

Only one count was recorded for this clone. This sequence joins TRBV28 and TRBJ2-6, with D maybe TRBD2 (5 bases). Trimming cost V 5 bases and J 1 base, with 12 bases left between them. The CDR3 is 16 amino acids. Germline CDR1 is MDHEN and CDR2 is SYDVKM. CDR3 DNA sequence: TGTGCCAGCAGTGGGCGGGTCCTTTCTGGGGCCAACGTCCTGACTTTC. Translating it yields CASSGRVLSGANVLTF. Looking up the rest from reference TRBV28 and TRBJ2-6 gives the full variable domain: DVKVTQSSRYLVKRTGEKVFLECVQDMDHENMFWYRQDPGLGLRLIYFSYDVKMKEKGDIPEGYSVSREKKERFSLILESASTNQTSMYLCASSGRVLSGANVLTFGAGSRLTVL.

The table lists this clone with a count of one. The chain joins TRBV4-1 to TRBJ2-3; 10 positions agree with TRBD1. The CDR3 has 16 residues. Trimming took 0 bases from V and 4 from J; bases not matched to a gene: 4. Germline-derived CDR1 and CDR2 are MGHRA and YSYEKL. This chain's CDR3 is CASSQDWGQGPDTQYF. Here the CDR3 DNA reads TGCGCCAGCAGCCAAGATTGGGGACAGGGGCCAGATACGCAGTATTTT.

This rearrangement joins TRBV28 to TRBJ2-1, with TRBD2 matching over 7 bases. Per germline, CDR1 MDHEN and CDR2 SYDVKM. The CDR3 has 16 amino acids. The V gene end was trimmed by 6 bases and the J gene end by 1 base; junction bases not matched to a gene: 9. CDR3 protein: CASSETSEVSYNEQFF. The CDR3 region has the DNA TGTGCCAGCAGCGAAACTAGCGAGGTTTCCTACAATGAGCAGTTCTTC.

This clone was picked up a small number of times. The chain combines TRBV11-2 with TRBJ2-7; D ambiguous. Trimming removed 1 base at V and 2 bases at J, with 15 bases between. Germline V gene data show CDR1 as SGHAT and CDR2 as FQNNGV. CDR3 length: 16 amino acids. Written as DNA, the CDR3 is TGTGCCAGCAGCTTAGTAGGCGGTCGGCGAACCTACGAGCAGTACTTC. It encodes CASSLVGGRRTYEQYF.

The CDR3 spells CASSFTNTGELFF. The CDR3 nucleotides are TGTGCCAGCAGCTTTACAAACACCGGGGAGCTGTTTTTT. V usage is TRBV28 and J usage is TRBJ2-2; no clear D. The V and J ends lost 6 bases and 2 bases respectively, with 7 bases between them. CDR3 size: 13 residues. Germline V gives CDR1 MDHEN, CDR2 SYDVKM.